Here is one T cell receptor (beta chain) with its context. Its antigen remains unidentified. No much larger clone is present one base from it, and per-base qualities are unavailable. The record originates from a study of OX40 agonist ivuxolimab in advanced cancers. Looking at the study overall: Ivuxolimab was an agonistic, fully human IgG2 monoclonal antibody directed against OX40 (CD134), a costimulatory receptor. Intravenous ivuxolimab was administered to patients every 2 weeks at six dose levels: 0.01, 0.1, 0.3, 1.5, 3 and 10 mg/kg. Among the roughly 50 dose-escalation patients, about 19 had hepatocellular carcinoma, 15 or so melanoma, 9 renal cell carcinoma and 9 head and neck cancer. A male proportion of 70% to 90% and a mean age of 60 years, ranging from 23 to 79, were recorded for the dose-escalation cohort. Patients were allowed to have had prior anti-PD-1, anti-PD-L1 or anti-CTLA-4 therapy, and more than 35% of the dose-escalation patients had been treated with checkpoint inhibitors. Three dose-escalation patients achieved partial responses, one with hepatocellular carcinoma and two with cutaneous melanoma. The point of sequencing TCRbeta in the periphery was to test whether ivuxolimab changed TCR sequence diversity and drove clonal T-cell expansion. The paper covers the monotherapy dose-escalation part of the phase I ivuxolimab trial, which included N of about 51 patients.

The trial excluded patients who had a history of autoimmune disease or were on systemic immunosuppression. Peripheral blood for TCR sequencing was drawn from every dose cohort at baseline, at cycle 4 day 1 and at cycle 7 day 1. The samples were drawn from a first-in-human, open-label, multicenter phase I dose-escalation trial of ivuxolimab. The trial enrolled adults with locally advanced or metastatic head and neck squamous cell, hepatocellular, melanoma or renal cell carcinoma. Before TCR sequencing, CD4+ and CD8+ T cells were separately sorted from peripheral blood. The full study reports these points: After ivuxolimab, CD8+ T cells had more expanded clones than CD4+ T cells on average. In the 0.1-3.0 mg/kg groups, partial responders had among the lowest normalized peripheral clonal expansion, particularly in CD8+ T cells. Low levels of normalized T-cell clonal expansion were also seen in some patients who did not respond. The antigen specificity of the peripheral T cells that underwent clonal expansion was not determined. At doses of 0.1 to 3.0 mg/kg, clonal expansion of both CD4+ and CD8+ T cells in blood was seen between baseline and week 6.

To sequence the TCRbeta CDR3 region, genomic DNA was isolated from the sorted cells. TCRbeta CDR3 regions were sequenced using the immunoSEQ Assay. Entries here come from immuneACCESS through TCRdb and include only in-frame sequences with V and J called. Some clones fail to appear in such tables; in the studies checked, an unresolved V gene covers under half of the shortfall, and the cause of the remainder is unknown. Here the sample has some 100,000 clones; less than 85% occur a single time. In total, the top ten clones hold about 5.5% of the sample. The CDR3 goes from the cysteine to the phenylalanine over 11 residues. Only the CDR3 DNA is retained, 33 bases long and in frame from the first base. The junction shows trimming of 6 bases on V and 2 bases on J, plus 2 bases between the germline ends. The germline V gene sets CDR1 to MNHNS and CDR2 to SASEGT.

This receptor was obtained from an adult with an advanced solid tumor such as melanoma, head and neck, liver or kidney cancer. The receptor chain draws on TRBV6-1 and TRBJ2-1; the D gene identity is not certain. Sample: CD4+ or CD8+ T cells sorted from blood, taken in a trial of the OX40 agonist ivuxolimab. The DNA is TGTGCCAGCAGGGCCTACAATGAGCAGTTCTTC. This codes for CASRAYNEQFF.